These 7 T cell receptor beta chains originate from one sample sequenced in a study of human T cells and chemical hapten exposure. TCRdb redid the calling of the RACE reads with MiXCR, one entry per CDR3 protein. Here the sample spans around 120,000 distinct CDR3 sequences, about 12% being singletons. The time point is: patch test 1, 2 weeks after DPC sensitization. Treatment noted: therapeutic diphenylcyclopropenone sensitization with weekly scalp DPC. The material was whole blood, obtained in connection with sensitization to the hapten diphenylcyclopropenone (DPC). These receptors all come from a woman between 50 and 59 years old with alopecia areata. Some clones in this sample may be carry-over from other donors' samples.

V is TRBV5-5 and J is TRBJ1-4; TRBD1 matches 7 bases. CDR1 and CDR2 (germline): SGHKS, YYEKEE (reference sequence). This CDR3 has 17 residues. The V gene end was trimmed by 2 bases and the J gene end by 4 bases; junction bases not matched to a gene: 11. CDR3 loop: CASSFRGTADYNEKLFF. Written as DNA, the CDR3 is TGTGCCAGCAGCTTTCGGGGGACAGCAGATTATAATGAAAAACTGTTTTTT.

This clonotype showed up just a few times. The V and J genes are TRBV28 and TRBJ2-5; 10 bases are shared with TRBD2. Trimming at V came to 3 bases and at J to 2 bases, leaving 15 bases not matched to a gene. This CDR3 comprises 19 residues. The germline CDR1 and CDR2 sequences are MDHEN and SYDVKM. The CDR3 bases are TGTGCCAGCAGTTTCTCCTCACTCTCTAGCGGGGGCCTACAAGAGACCCAGTACTTC. Translation: CASSFSSLSSGGLQETQYF.

The rearrangement joins TRBV6-6 to TRBJ1-1; 7 bases agree with TRBD1. The CDR3 covers 18 residues. V lost 6 bases and J lost 5; bases outside the gene matches: 21. The germline gives CDR1 MNHNY, CDR2 SVGAGI (reference sequence). In DNA, the CDR3 is TGTGCCAGCAGGCAAACACCAACCAGCCACAGGGGCCGAACTGAAGCTTTCTTT. Translating it yields CASRQTPTSHRGRTEAFF.

The V and J genes are TRBV18 and TRBJ1-1, with 8 bases fitting TRBD1. This CDR3 is built from 17 residues. After removal of 5 bases from V and 0 bases from J, the junction contained 11 bases not matched to a gene. The germline V gene encodes CDR1 KGHSH and CDR2 LQKENI. The CDR3 region is CASSLLTGASMNTEAFF. As DNA, the CDR3 is TGTGCCAGCTCATTATTGACAGGGGCGTCCATGAACACTGAAGCTTTCTTT.

There are a few counts of this clonotype. This chain connects TRBV27 to TRBJ1-4; D is possibly TRBD1 (5 bases). The germline V gene encodes CDR1 MNHEY and CDR2 SMNVEV (reference sequence). The CDR3 loop spans 17 amino acids. V lost 6 bases, J lost 8 bases, and 25 bases lay in between. As DNA, the CDR3 is TGTGCCAGCAGCTCGAGGTCGGGGGGGGAAAAGGACGAAAAACTGTTTTTT. Protein sequence: CASSSRSGGEKDEKLFF.

This clonotype was recorded many times. V is TRBV11-1 and J is TRBJ1-3; D perhaps matches TRBD1 (5 bases). Trimming cost V 5 bases and J 0 bases, with 11 bases left between them. The germline CDR1 and CDR2 sequences are SGHAT and FQDESV (reference sequence). The CDR3 extends over 15 amino acids. The CDR3 nucleotides read TGTGCCAGCAGCCGAACAGGAGACTCTGGAAACACCATATATTTT. Its translation is CASSRTGDSGNTIYF.

Turning to this clonotype: This may arise from a read error, as a much more abundant clone is one base away. The V gene is TRBV6-5, the J gene TRBJ1-4; TRBD1 might be the D (5 bases). Germline assignment: CDR1 MNHEY and CDR2 SVGAGI. The CDR3 covers 13 residues. The CDR3 protein is CASTFRDGENLFF. The CDR3 DNA is TGTGCCAGCACCTTTCGGGACGGAGAAAACCTGTTTTTT.